What follows are 18 T cell receptor beta chains derived from one specimen sequenced in a study of CD8 T cells in ankylosing spondylitis. TCRdb fed the 5' RACE reads into MiXCR, producing one record per CDR3 protein. Of roughly 48,000 distinct CDR3 sequences listed, less than 8.5% are singletons. The sequenced material came from blood, either unsorted or a sorted T cell fraction (not recorded which). The receptor set was obtained from a female donor with ankylosing spondylitis or in good health (not recorded which).

This clonotype was seen ten or more times. The chain combines TRBV5-1 with TRBJ1-6; no firm D call. Per the germline V gene, CDR1 is SGHRS and CDR2 is YFSETQ. V dropped 0 bases and J dropped 0 bases, with 10 bases sitting between them. The CDR3 sequence is 17 residues long. In nucleotides, the CDR3 is TGCGCCAGCAGCTTGGACTGGGATAGCTCCTATAATTCACCCCTCCACTTT. Translating it yields CASSLDWDSSYNSPLHF.

This clonotype was picked up many times. Its ends do not fully match the called genes, so a read error is possible. The rearrangement links TRBV4-3 to TRBJ2-4, with TRBD2 matching over 8 bases. The CDR3 is 17 residues long. From germline, CDR1 is LGHNA and CDR2 YSLEER. The CDR3 nucleotides read TGCGCCAACAGCCAAGATCCCGGGGGGGTAGCCAAAAACATTCAGTACTTC. Encoded protein: CANSQDPGGVAKNIQYF.

At least ten counts were recorded for this clonotype. DNA of the CDR3: TGTGCCAGCACCCCATTGGGTCGTGGCTATGGCTACACCTTC. It yields the protein CASTPLGRGYGYTF. V is TRBV6-2 or TRBV6-3 and J is TRBJ1-2; the D is unclear. CDR3 length: 14 amino acids. The germline V and J ends were trimmed by 7 bases and 4 bases, with 16 bases remaining between them. The germline gives CDR1 MNHEY, CDR2 SVGEGT.

This clonotype has at least ten counts. V usage is TRBV12-3 or TRBV12-4 and J usage is TRBJ1-3; no clear D gene. Deletions cut 3 bases from V and 0 bases from J, with 9 bases between. The length of the CDR3 is 15 residues. The CDR3 DNA follows: TGTGCCAGCAGTTTTGATTGGGGCTCTGGAAACACCATATATTTT. It codes for CASSFDWGSGNTIYF.

In its sample, this clonotype was seen many times. The J gene is TRBJ1-1, the V gene TRBV7-2, with 9 bases that match TRBD1. The CDR3 length is 12 residues. V was pared by 6 bases and J by 6 bases, with 2 bases of the junction left unmatched. The germline gives CDR1 SGHTA, CDR2 FQGNSA. The CDR3 sequence is CASRGQGSEAFF. In DNA, the CDR3 is TGTGCCAGCAGGGGACAGGGTTCTGAAGCTTTCTTT.

The table lists this clonotype with many counts. The gene calls are TRBV9 and TRBJ2-1; D is perhaps TRBD1 or TRBD2 (5 bases each). The germline V gene encodes CDR1 SGDLS and CDR2 YYNGEE. V gave up 2 bases and J gave up 13 bases, with 16 bases separating them. The CDR3 runs 13 residues. The CDR3 protein is CASSVGTPGPQFF. The CDR3 region has the DNA TGTGCCAGCAGCGTCGGGACCCCAGGGCCTCAGTTCTTC. Based on the CDR3 plus reference TRBV9 and TRBJ2-1, the full variable domain is DSGVTQTPKHLITATGQRVTLRCSPRSGDLSVYWYQQSLDQGLQFLIQYYNGEERAKGNILERFSAQQFPDLHSELNLSSLELGDSALYFCASSVGTPGPQFFGPGTRLTVL.

This clonotype was recorded many times. V gene TRBV19 combines with J gene TRBJ2-7; 7 bases match TRBD1. The junction had 2 bases not matched to a gene; V was cut back by 3 bases and J by 3 bases. There are 13 residues in the CDR3. CDR1 is LNHDA, CDR2 SQIVND, per germline (reference sequence). CDR3 loop: CASSITGDYEQYF. CDR3 coding DNA: TGTGCCAGTAGTATCACAGGGGACTACGAGCAGTACTTC.

This clonotype was counted a few times. V is TRBV12-3 or TRBV12-4 and J is TRBJ1-2; D uncertain. The CDR3 contains 14 residues. Trimming took 2 bases from V and 6 from J, leaving 13 bases between them. CDR3 sequence reads: CASSLKGMEDGYTF. For the CDR3, the DNA is TGTGCCAGCAGTTTAAAGGGTATGGAGGATGGCTACACCTTC.

This clonotype was observed many times. This chain uses TRBV12-3 or TRBV12-4 with TRBJ1-4; a weak D match, TRBD1 (5 bases). V was pared by 6 bases and J by 8 bases, with 13 bases between. The CDR3 runs 13 residues. The CDR3 nucleotides are TGTGCCAGCAGCGACAGTTTAAGAGAAAAACTGTTTTTT. It encodes CASSDSLREKLFF.

This clonotype has only a few counts. The chain links TRBV7-2 to TRBJ1-1, with 7 bases matching TRBD1. The V and J ends lost 1 base and 0 bases, in that order; junction bases with no gene match: 2. The CDR3 totals 15 residues. Germline V lookup: CDR1 SGHTA, CDR2 FQGNSA. The CDR3 sequence: CASSLGQGLNTEAFF. The CDR3 coding sequence is TGTGCCAGCAGCTTAGGACAGGGCCTGAACACTGAAGCTTTCTTT.

This clonotype was seen at least ten times. The chain uses TRBV2 and TRBJ2-5; 7 positions match TRBD1. Trimming cost V 6 bases and J 1 base; bases outside gene matches: 2. The CDR3 loop spans 13 amino acids. Germline V gene lookup returns CDR1 SNHLY and CDR2 FYNNEI. In nucleotides, the CDR3 is TGTGCCAGCAGGCAGGGGGTCCAAGAGACCCAGTACTTC. The encoded protein is CASRQGVQETQYF.

This clonotype was observed many times. This chain links TRBV6-1 with TRBJ1-1; possible D gene TRBD1, 5 bases. The germline gives CDR1 MNHNS, CDR2 SASEGT. Trimming removed 2 bases at V and 0 bases at J, with 13 bases between. This CDR3 comprises 16 residues. The CDR3 protein is CASSEPQGFVNTEAFF. The CDR3, as DNA: TGTGCCAGCAGTGAACCTCAGGGATTCGTGAACACTGAAGCTTTCTTT.

This clonotype was detected ten times or more. This chain connects TRBV5-4 to TRBJ1-2, with D uncertain. The CDR3 covers 16 residues. V lost 4 bases and J lost 0, with 16 bases in between. In germline, CDR1 is SGHNT, CDR2 YYREEE (reference sequence). The CDR3 loop is CASSPAWGEANYGYTF. CDR3 nucleotides: TGTGCCAGCAGCCCGGCCTGGGGAGAAGCTAACTATGGCTACACCTTC. The whole variable domain, remainder taken from reference TRBV5-4 and TRBJ1-2, is ETGVTQSPTHLIKTRGQQVTLRCSSQSGHNTVSWYQQALGQGPQFIFQYYREEENGRGNFPPRFSGLQFPNYSSELNVNALELDDSALYLCASSPAWGEANYGYTFGSGTRLTVV.

There are many counts of this clonotype. The chain uses TRBV7-9 and TRBJ2-1; TRBD2 matches 11 bases. CDR1 is SEHNR and CDR2 is FQNEAQ in the germline V gene (reference sequence). CDR3 length equals 16 residues. Trimming cost V 5 bases and J 6 bases; bases outside gene matches: 9. CDR3 sequence: CASSQLTSGDFNEQFF. DNA of the CDR3: TGTGCCAGCAGCCAATTGACTAGCGGGGACTTCAATGAGCAGTTCTTC.

This clonotype was seen at least ten times. V usage is TRBV2 and J usage is TRBJ2-2; possibly TRBD1 for D (6 bases). Deletions cut 3 bases from V and 1 base from J, with 12 bases between. The CDR3 is 16 amino acids. The germline gives CDR1 SNHLY, CDR2 FYNNEI. The CDR3 DNA is TGTGCCAGCAGTGACCTCCTACAGGGGAACACCGGGGAGCTGTTTTTT. Amino acids: CASSDLLQGNTGELFF.

Ten or more counts support this clonotype. The chain combines TRBV28 with TRBJ2-2; D uncertain. The V end lost 3 bases, the J end lost 8 bases, and 10 bases lay between the germline ends. This CDR3 is built from 13 residues. Per the germline V gene, CDR1 is MDHEN and CDR2 is SYDVKM. The CDR3 DNA reads as TGTGCCAGCAGTTTCGCCACGTTGGGGGAGCTGTTTTTT. Protein product: CASSFATLGELFF.

This clonotype showed up many times. The chain employs TRBV20-1 and TRBJ2-7; D unresolved. This CDR3 has 13 residues. Germline V gives CDR1 DFQATT, CDR2 SNEGSKA (reference sequence). Trimming cost V 2 bases and J 7 bases, with 15 bases left between them. CDR3 sequence: CSARSQLWVEQYF. In DNA form, the CDR3 reads TGCAGTGCTAGAAGCCAATTATGGGTGGAGCAGTACTTC.

This clonotype was picked up many times. The V and J genes are TRBV12-3 or TRBV12-4 and TRBJ1-5; 8 bases map to TRBD1. V lost 5 bases, J lost 3 bases, and 3 bases stayed unmatched. The CDR3 has 14 residues. The CDR3 DNA is TGTGCCAGCAGTGGACAGGGCGACAATCAGCCCCAGCATTTT. This sequence encodes CASSGQGDNQPQHF.